What follows are 17 T cell receptor beta chains derived from one specimen sequenced in a study of pediatric ulcerative colitis. One to two pinch biopsies were taken from the rectum during colonoscopy. The data were produced by immunoSEQ multiplex PCR, yet TCRdb's version contains in-frame clones alone and is incomplete. The sample has tens of thousands of clones, roughly 70% seen once; the top ten hold around 9.2%. Material for sequencing was gut tissue. These receptor sequences come from a boy between 5 and 17 years old with severe ulcerative colitis.

This clone was picked up a small number of times. This chain links TRBV5-4 with TRBJ1-2, with a possible D match to TRBD1 (5 bases). The ends were cut back, 0 bases at V and 2 bases at J, with 11 bases in the middle. CDR1 and CDR2 (germline): SGHNT, YYREEE (reference sequence). The CDR3 has 15 residues. CDR3 loop: CASSLVAGPNYGYTF. In DNA, the CDR3 is TGTGCCAGCAGCTTGGTTGCAGGGCCCAACTATGGCTACACCTTC.

Points on this clone: The junction differs from germline at one of its ends, possibly a read error. This chain joins TRBV6-1 and TRBJ2-1; D not certain. The V gene's germline CDR1 is MNHNS and CDR2 SASEGT. The length of the CDR3 is 17 residues. For the CDR3, the DNA is TGTGCCATCAGTGGGTCTCTTTCTCCAAGCTCCTACAATGAGCAGTTCTTC. It specifies CAISGSLSPSSYNEQFF.

The V call is TRBV27, the J call TRBJ2-2, with D hard to call. V lost 5 bases and J lost 5, with 3 bases in between. The CDR3 spans 11 residues. CDR1 and CDR2 from the germline V gene are MNHEY and SMNVEV (reference sequence). In nucleotides, the CDR3 is TGTGCCAGCAGTACGACCGGGGAGCTGTTTTTT. Amino acid sequence: CASSTTGELFF.

This rearrangement joins TRBV28 to TRBJ2-2, with TRBD1 matching 7 bases. In germline, CDR1 is MDHEN, CDR2 SYDVKM. V lost 7 bases to trimming and J lost 3 bases; unmatched junction nucleotides: 17. This CDR3 spans 18 amino acids. The chain's CDR3 is CASKGPRNPGQYTGELFF. DNA of the CDR3: TGTGCCAGCAAAGGCCCGCGAAATCCGGGACAGTACACCGGGGAGCTGTTTTTT.

The CDR3 nucleotides are TGTGCCAGCAGCTACCGGGACAGGGGGATTTTGGCCGGGGAGCTGTTTTTT. Amino acid sequence: CASSYRDRGILAGELFF. The rearrangement uses TRBV11-3 and TRBJ2-2, with TRBD1 identical over 11 bases. V shed 4 bases, J shed 6 bases, and the junction held 10 bases outside the gene matches. This CDR3 comprises 17 residues. CDR1 is SGHNT and CDR2 is YENEEA in the germline V gene.

This sequence joins TRBV6-1 and TRBJ2-3; D assignment may be TRBD1 or TRBD2 (6 bases each). CDR3 length: 15 residues. CDR1 and CDR2 (germline): MNHNS, SASEGT. Trimming removed 3 bases from V and 0 bases from J, with 10 bases in between. The CDR3 DNA sequence: TGTGCCAGCAGTGATTGGGGGGCTAGCACAGATACGCAGTATTTT. Amino acids: CASSDWGASTDTQYF.

This clone was seen a few times. This chain joins TRBV10-1 and TRBJ1-2; D is possibly TRBD1 (6 bases). Deletions cut 6 bases from V and 4 bases from J, with 12 bases between. Germline loops: CDR1 WNHNN, CDR2 SYGVQD (reference sequence). The CDR3 has 13 residues. The CDR3 sequence: CASSETGSYGYTF. The DNA of the CDR3 is TGCGCCAGCAGCGAGACAGGTTCCTATGGCTACACCTTC.

This clone is classed as medium-sized (0.01 to 0.1%). The rearrangement uses TRBV7-6 and TRBJ1-2, with D possibly TRBD1 on 5 matching bases. Germline values: CDR1 SGHVS, CDR2 FNYEAQ. The CDR3 contains 13 residues. V gave up 2 bases and J gave up 6 bases, with 10 bases separating them. Here the CDR3 reads CASSLQGLDGYTF. For the CDR3, the DNA is TGTGCCAGCAGCTTACAGGGTTTGGATGGCTACACCTTC.

The CDR3 DNA reads TGCAGCGGGATGGGACTAGTGGCAACTAATGAGCAGTTCTTC. Protein product: CSGMGLVATNEQFF. The chain recombines TRBV29-1 with TRBJ2-1, with 8 bases fitting TRBD2. The CDR3 is made up of 14 amino acids. Germline V gene lookup returns CDR1 SQVTM and CDR2 ANQGSEA. V gave up 7 bases and J gave up 7 bases; unmatched junction bases: 12.

V and J are TRBV5-1 and TRBJ2-3; 7 bases line up with TRBD1. Trimming removed 3 bases from V and 1 base from J; junction bases left unmatched: 8. CDR3 size: 16 residues. The germline V gene encodes CDR1 SGHRS and CDR2 YFSETQ. DNA for the CDR3: TGCGCCAGCAGCTACCAGGGGGACCCCCGCACAGATACGCAGTATTTT. Translating gives CASSYQGDPRTDTQYF.

The chain joins TRBV29-1 to TRBJ2-1, with TRBD2 as a possible D gene (6 bases). CDR1 and CDR2 (germline): SQVTM, ANQGSEA. Between the trimmed V and J ends, which lost 4 bases and 9 bases, there was a span of 16 bases. The CDR3 loop spans 13 amino acids. The CDR3 sequence is CSVVETHGGEQFF. The CDR3 region has the DNA TGCAGCGTTGTGGAGACTCACGGGGGTGAGCAGTTCTTC.

The chain is built from TRBV11-1 and TRBJ2-7; 7 nucleotides match TRBD1. CDR3 size: 15 residues. Per germline, CDR1 SGHAT and CDR2 FQDESV (reference sequence). The junction had 6 bases not matched to a gene; V was cut back by 4 bases and J by 0 bases. The CDR3 loop reads CASSSPQGFSYEQYF. CDR3 in DNA: TGTGCCAGCAGCTCGCCACAGGGGTTCTCCTACGAGCAGTACTTC.

This chain links TRBV25-1 with TRBJ2-7, with 7 bases matching TRBD1. The CDR3 is 14 residues long. The V and J ends lost 1 base and 3 bases, in that order; junction bases with no gene match: 3. Germline lookup yields CDR1 MGHDK and CDR2 SYGVNS. The DNA of the CDR3 is TGTGCCAGCAGTGAATCGGGACAGAACTACGAGCAGTACTTC. It translates to CASSESGQNYEQYF.

Sample share makes this clone medium-sized (0.01 to 0.1%). The V and J genes are TRBV4-2 and TRBJ2-1; either TRBD1 or TRBD2 may fit D (6 bases each). CDR1 and CDR2 (germline): LGHNA, YNFKEQ. CDR3 size: 14 residues. V was pared by 0 bases and J by 8 bases, with 11 bases between. The CDR3 sequence: CASSQDRGAYEQFF. The CDR3 nucleotides read TGTGCCAGCAGCCAAGATAGGGGGGCCTATGAGCAGTTCTTC.

The rearrangement links TRBV2 to TRBJ1-1; D unclear. Trimming took off 5 bases at V and 5 bases at J, with 18 bases between the two ends. Germline V gene lookup returns CDR1 SNHLY and CDR2 FYNNEI. The CDR3 is 15 residues long. The CDR3 DNA reads as TGTGCCAGCAGTAAGTACACACTCCGGGAGACTGAAGCTTTCTTT. Translating gives CASSKYTLRETEAFF.

Of note for this clone: In the same sample, other DNA sequences code for this CDR3. This rearrangement joins TRBV18 to TRBJ1-5, with D tentatively TRBD1 (5 bases). This CDR3 spans 14 amino acids. Germline CDR1 reads KGHSH; CDR2 reads LQKENI. Trimming shortened V by 2 bases and J by 2 bases, and 7 bases separated the two germline ends. The CDR3 DNA sequence: TGTGCCAGCTCACCAGGGGGGGGCAATCAGCCCCAGCATTTT. This gives the protein CASSPGGGNQPQHF.

V is TRBV6-5 and J is TRBJ1-3; TRBD1 agrees at 7 bases. The CDR3 totals 15 residues. The trim removed 4 bases at V and 4 bases at J, leaving 7 bases unmatched. Germline loops: CDR1 MNHEY, CDR2 SVGAGI. In DNA form, the CDR3 reads TGTGCCAGCAGTTCAACCGGGACAGCCGGAAACACCATATATTTT. Translation: CASSSTGTAGNTIYF.